This T cell receptor (beta chain) was recovered during a study of blood T cell repertoires in COVID-19. The CDR3 covers 12 residues. Per germline, CDR1 MNHEY and CDR2 SVGAGI. V lost 7 bases and J 4 bases, leaving 8 bases between the germline ends. Only in-frame clones appear in the TCRdb table, and some are missing; sequencing was by immunoSEQ multiplex PCR. The data hold about 240,000 clones, with 80% to 95% observed a single time. The clonotype comes from a young man with COVID-19, enrolled during active disease. The chain joins TRBV6-5 to TRBJ2-1; D is uncertain. Sequenced sample: peripheral blood. CDR3 sequence reads: CASIPGYNEQFF. The CDR3 DNA reads as TGTGCCAGCATCCCCGGTTACAATGAGCAGTTCTTC.